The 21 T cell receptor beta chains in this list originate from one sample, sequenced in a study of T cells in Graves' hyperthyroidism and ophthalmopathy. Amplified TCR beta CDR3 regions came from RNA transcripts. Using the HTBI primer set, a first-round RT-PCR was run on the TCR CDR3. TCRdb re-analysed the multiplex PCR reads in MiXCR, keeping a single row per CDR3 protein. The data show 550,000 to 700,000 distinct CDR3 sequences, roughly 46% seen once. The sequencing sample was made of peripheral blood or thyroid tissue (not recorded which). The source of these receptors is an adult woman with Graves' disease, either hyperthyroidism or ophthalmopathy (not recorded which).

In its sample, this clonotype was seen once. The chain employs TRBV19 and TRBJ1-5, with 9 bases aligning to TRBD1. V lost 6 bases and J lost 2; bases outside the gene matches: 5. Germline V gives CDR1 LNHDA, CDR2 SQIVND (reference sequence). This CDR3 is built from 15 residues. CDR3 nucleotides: TGTGCCAGTAGGGACAGGGGAGCGGGCAATCAGCCCCAGCATTTT. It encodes CASRDRGAGNQPQHF.

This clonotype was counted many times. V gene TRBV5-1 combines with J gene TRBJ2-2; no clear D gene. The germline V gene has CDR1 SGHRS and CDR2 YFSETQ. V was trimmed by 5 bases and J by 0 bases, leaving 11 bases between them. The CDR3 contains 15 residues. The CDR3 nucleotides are TGCGCCAGCAGTCCCCCAAAAGCGAACACCGGGGAGCTGTTTTTT. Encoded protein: CASSPPKANTGELFF.

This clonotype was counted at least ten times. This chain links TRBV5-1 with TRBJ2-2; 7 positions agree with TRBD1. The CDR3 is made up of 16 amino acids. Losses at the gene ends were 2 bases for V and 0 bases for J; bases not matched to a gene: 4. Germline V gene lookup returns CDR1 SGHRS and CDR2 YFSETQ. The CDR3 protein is CASSFGTVANTGELFF. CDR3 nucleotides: TGCGCCAGCAGCTTCGGGACAGTCGCGAACACCGGGGAGCTGTTTTTT.

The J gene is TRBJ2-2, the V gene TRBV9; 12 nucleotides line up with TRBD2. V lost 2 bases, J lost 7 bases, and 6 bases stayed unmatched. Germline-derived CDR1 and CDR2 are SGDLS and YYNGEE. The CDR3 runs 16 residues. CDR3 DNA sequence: TGTGCCAGCAGCGTCGGACTAGCGGGAAGGGACGGGGAGCTGTTTTTT. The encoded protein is CASSVGLAGRDGELFF. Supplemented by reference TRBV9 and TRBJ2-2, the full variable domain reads DSGVTQTPKHLITATGQRVTLRCSPRSGDLSVYWYQQSLDQGLQFLIQYYNGEERAKGNILERFSAQQFPDLHSELNLSSLELGDSALYFCASSVGLAGRDGELFFGEGSRLTVL.

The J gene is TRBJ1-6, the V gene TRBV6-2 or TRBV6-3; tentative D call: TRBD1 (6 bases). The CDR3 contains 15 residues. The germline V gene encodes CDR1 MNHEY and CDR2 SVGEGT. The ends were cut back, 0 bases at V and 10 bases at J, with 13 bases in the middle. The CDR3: CASSYSKQGRSPLHF. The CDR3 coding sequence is TGTGCCAGCAGTTACTCGAAACAGGGACGGTCACCCCTCCACTTT.

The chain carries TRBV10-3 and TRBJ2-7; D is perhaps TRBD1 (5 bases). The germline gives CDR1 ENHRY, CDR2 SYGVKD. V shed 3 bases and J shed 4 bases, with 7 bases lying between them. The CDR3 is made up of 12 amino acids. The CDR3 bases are TGTGCCATCAGTGACAACAGGTACGAGCAGTACTTC. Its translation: CAISDNRYEQYF.

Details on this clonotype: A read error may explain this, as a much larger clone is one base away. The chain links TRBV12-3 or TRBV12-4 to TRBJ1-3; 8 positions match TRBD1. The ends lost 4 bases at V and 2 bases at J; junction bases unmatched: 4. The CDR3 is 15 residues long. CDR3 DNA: TGTGCCAGCAGTTGGCCAGGGGGCCCTGGAAACACCATATATTTT. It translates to CASSWPGGPGNTIYF.

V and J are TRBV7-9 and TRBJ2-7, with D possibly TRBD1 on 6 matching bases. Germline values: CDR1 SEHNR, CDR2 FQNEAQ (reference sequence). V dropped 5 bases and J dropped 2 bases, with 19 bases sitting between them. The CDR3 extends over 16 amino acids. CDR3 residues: CASSPPSTGFTYEQYF. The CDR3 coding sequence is TGTGCCAGCAGCCCCCCTTCGACAGGATTTACCTACGAGCAGTACTTC.

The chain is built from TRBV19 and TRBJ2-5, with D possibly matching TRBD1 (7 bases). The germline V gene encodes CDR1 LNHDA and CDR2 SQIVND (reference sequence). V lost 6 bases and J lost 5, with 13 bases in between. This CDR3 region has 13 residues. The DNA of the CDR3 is TGTGCCAGTAGACCAGGGGGGATCGAGACCCAGTACTTC. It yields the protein CASRPGGIETQYF.

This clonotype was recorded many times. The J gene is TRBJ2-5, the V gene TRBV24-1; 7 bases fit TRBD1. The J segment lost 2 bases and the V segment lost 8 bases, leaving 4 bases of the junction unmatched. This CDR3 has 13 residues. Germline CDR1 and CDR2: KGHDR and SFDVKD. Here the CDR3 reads CATTRGQQETQYF. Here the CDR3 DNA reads TGTGCCACCACGAGGGGGCAGCAAGAGACCCAGTACTTC.

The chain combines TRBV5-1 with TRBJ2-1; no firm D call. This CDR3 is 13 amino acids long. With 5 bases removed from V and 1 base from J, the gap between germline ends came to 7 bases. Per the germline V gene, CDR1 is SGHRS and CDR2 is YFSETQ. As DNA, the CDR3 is TGCGCCAGCAGAACCGGATCCTACAATGAGCAGTTCTTC. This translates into CASRTGSYNEQFF.

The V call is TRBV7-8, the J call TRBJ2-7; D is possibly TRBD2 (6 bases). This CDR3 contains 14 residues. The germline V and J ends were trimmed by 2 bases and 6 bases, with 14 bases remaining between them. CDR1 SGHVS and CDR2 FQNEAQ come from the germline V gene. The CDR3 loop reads CASSLIRQGGEQYF. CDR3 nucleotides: TGTGCCAGCAGCTTAATTAGGCAGGGAGGCGAGCAGTACTTC.

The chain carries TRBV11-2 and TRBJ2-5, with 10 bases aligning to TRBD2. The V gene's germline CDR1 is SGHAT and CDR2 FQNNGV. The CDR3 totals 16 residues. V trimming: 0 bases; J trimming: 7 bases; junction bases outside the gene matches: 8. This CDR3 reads CASSLEGASGSLTQYF. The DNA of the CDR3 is TGTGCCAGCAGCTTAGAAGGAGCTAGCGGGAGTCTGACCCAGTACTTC.

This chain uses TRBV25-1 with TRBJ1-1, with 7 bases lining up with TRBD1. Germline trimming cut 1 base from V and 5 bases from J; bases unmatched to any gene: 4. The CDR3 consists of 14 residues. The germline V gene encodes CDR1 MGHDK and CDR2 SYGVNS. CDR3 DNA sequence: TGTGCCAGCAGTGAATTTAGGGGGCTAACTGAAGCTTTCTTT. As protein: CASSEFRGLTEAFF.

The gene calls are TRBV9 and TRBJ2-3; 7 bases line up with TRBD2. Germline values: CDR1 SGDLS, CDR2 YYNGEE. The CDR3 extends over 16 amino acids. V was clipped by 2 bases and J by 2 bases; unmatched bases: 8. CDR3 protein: CASSVGLAGLTDTQYF. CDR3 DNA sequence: TGTGCCAGCAGCGTGGGGTTAGCGGGTCTCACAGATACGCAGTATTTT. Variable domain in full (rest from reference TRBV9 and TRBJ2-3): DSGVTQTPKHLITATGQRVTLRCSPRSGDLSVYWYQQSLDQGLQFLIQYYNGEERAKGNILERFSAQQFPDLHSELNLSSLELGDSALYFCASSVGLAGLTDTQYFGPGTRLTVL.

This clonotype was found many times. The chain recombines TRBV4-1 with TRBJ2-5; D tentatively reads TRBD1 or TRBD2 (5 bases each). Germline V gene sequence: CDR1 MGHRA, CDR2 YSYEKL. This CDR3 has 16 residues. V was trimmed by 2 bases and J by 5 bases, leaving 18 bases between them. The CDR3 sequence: CASSQTRQGSGETQYF. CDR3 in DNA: TGCGCCAGCAGCCAAACACGCCAGGGCAGCGGTGAGACCCAGTACTTC.

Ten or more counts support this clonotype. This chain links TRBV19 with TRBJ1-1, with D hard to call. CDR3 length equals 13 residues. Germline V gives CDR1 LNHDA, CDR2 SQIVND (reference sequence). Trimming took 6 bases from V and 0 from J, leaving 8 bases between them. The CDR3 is CASRALLNTEAFF. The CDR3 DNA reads TGTGCCAGTAGGGCACTTTTGAACACTGAAGCTTTCTTT.

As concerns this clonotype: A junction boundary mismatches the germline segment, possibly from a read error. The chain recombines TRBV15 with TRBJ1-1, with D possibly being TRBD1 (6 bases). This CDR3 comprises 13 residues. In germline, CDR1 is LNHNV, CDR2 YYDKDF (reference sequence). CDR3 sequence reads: CATQGSSNTEAFF. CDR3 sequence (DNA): TGCGCCACCCAGGGGTCATCGAACACTGAAGCTTTCTTT.

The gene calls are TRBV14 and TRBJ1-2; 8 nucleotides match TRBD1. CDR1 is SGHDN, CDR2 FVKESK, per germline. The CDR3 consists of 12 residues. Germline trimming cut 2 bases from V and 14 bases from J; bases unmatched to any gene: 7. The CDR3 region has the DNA TGTGCCAGCAGCCAATTCAGGGGGCTAGAAACCTTC. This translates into CASSQFRGLETF.

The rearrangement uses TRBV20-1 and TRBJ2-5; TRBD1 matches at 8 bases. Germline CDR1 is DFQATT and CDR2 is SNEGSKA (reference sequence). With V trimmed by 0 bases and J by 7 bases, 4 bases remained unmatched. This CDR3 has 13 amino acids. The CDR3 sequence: CSAREGQGGTQYF. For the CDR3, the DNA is TGCAGTGCTAGAGAAGGACAGGGCGGGACCCAGTACTTC.

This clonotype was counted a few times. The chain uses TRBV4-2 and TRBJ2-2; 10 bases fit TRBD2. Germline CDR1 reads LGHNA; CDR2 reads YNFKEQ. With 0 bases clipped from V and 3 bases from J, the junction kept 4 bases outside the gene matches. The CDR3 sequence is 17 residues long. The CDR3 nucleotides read TGTGCCAGCAGCCAAGAGCCAGCGGGAGGGGACACCGGGGAGCTGTTTTTT. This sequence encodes CASSQEPAGGDTGELFF.